The entry below describes one T cell receptor (beta chain). V shed 6 bases, J shed 5 bases, and the junction held 5 bases outside the gene matches. The CDR3 consists of 15 residues. CDR1 ENHRY and CDR2 SYGVKD come from the germline V gene. This entry belongs to a study of blood T cell repertoires in COVID-19. How the authors handled the data: It was from reference gene primer amplification that nucleated cell counts were estimated. Assay: immunoSEQ multiplex PCR; the TCRdb copy retains only in-frame clones and omits some. That table furnishes V, J and clone size, whereas the DNA furnished D and trimming. The sample has approximately 130,000 clones, roughly nine tenths seen once.

The receptor was isolated from a man between 65 and 85 years old with active or convalescent COVID-19. What was sequenced was peripheral blood. The gene calls are TRBV10-3 and TRBJ1-6; 9 bases are a match to TRBD1. CDR3: CAISQGQGDNSPLHF. For the CDR3, the DNA is TGTGCCATCAGCCAGGGACAGGGAGATAATTCACCCCTCCACTTT.